This TCR beta chain derives from a study of blood T cell repertoires in COVID-19. The table came from immunoSEQ multiplex PCR; TCRdb's copy has only in-frame clones and leaves some out. The sample records 230,000 or so clones, just over 85% being singletons. This CDR3 spans 16 amino acids. The ends were cut back, 5 bases at V and 4 bases at J, with 18 bases in the middle. Germline values: CDR1 SSHAT, CDR2 FNYEAQ (reference sequence). The rearrangement links TRBV7-7 to TRBJ1-3; the D is unclear. The origin of this receptor is a woman between 45 and 65 years old with acute COVID-19. Sequenced sample: PBMCs or T cells enriched from blood (not recorded which). CDR3 protein: CASSPVPVGEGNTIYF. The CDR3 DNA sequence: TGTGCCAGCAGCCCGGTCCCCGTGGGCGAAGGAAACACCATATATTTT.